This T cell receptor beta chain was recorded in a study of neoadjuvant anti-PD-1 for oral cavity cancer (dated by TCRdb to 2020 to 2022). About the study as a whole: Before undergoing curative-intent surgical resection, most patients got three to four biweekly nivolumab doses at 3 mg/kg. A fourth nivolumab dose was given around day 43 to patients without progression, and definitive surgical resection was performed in those patients on days 50-56. There were roughly 11 patients in the parent correlative cohort, and the response rate was roughly 34%. Under RECIST 1.1, a patient counted as a responder if showing complete response, partial response or stable disease, and as a non-responder if showing progression.

The CDR3 contains 12 residues, cysteine and phenylalanine counted. Only the CDR3 DNA stays, 36 bases, in frame from base 1. V and J are truncated by 5 bases and 2 bases respectively, leaving an intervening sequence of 7 bases. CDR1 and CDR2, looked up from the germline V gene (reference sequence), are SEHNR and FQNEAQ. Tumor libraries used mostly about 4.8 ug of input genomic DNA for survey sequencing, with two replicates per sample. The immunoSEQ hsTCRbeta kit was used to prepare TCRbeta libraries according to the manufacturer's instructions. Sequencing of the completed libraries took place using an Illumina NovaSeq 6000 S4 flow cell after they had been pooled to approximately 2.8 nM. As for the original processing: Raw data preprocessing and quality control were performed with the immunoSEQ Analyzer. The analysis was restricted to productive rearrangements, with each unique CDR3 amino acid sequence defining a clonotype. Repertoire clonality was estimated as the Gini-Simpson index, which was computed with the R package tcR. Student's t test was used to compare Gini indices, and Pearson correlation was used to assess associations with tumor size change. TCRdb mirrors the immuneACCESS table, restricted to in-frame sequences. Some clones are absent from its copies; in checked studies, under half trace to an unresolved V gene, and the reason for the others is unknown. That table gives V, J and clone size, and the DNA gave D and trimming. For this sample the table gives 9,400 or so clones, of which roughly 70% were detected only once. Clones ranked in the top ten supply roughly 8.7% of the sample.

Sample time point, as interpreted from the label and publication: before neoadjuvant nivolumab. Patients had been newly diagnosed with stage II-IVA oral cavity squamous cell carcinoma, and no prior systemic or radiation treatment had been given to the patients. The cohort was composed of patients with HPV-negative, locally advanced oral cavity squamous cell carcinoma. Samples came from a longitudinal correlative study of a single-arm phase II trial of neoadjuvant nivolumab in oral cavity squamous cell carcinoma. Subject-matched pre- and post-treatment PBMCs and tumors from three responders and three non-responders were subjected to genomic DNA-based TCRbeta sequencing. Genomic DNA was isolated from tumor tissue using the Maxwell RSC DNA from Tissue kit. This clone came up once. The antigen it binds to is not known. No quality values exist for individual bases; no much larger clone is one base distant.

The paper as a whole reports these results and caveats: A higher pretreatment blood Treg/Th17 ratio correlated with both higher pretreatment blood TCRbeta clonality and lower post-treatment tumor TCRbeta clonality. Larger post-treatment sizes of preexisting intratumoral clones correlated with greater tumor shrinkage, suggesting expansion of preexisting clones contributed to response. The TCR analyses had only a few patients in each response group, and the authors called for validation in larger cohorts.

The chain was built from TRBV7-9 and TRBJ2-7; there is no confident call for the D gene. Here the sequenced sample was tumor tissue, taken before nivolumab (anti-PD-1) treatment. This TCR was sampled from a person aged 35-80 years with oral cavity squamous cell carcinoma. The CDR3 protein sequence reads: CASSLNTYEQYF. Here is the DNA: TGTGCCAGCAGCCTCAACACCTACGAGCAGTACTTC.